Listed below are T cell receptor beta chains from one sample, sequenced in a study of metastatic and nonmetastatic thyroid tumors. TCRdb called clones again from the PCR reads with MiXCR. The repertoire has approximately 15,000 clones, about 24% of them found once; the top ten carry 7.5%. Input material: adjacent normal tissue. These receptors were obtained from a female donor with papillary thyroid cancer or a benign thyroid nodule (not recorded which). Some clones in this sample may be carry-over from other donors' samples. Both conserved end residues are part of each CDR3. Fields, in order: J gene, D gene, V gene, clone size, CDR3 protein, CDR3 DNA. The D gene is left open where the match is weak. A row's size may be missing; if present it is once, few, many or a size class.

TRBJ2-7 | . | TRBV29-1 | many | CSVSVRDSSSYEQYF | TGCAGCGTTTCCGTTAGGGACTCGAGCTCCTACGAGCAGTACTTC
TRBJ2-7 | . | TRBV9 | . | CASSAPFRELYEQYF | TGTGCCAGCAGCGCCCCGTTCCGTGAACTCTACGAGCAGTACTTC
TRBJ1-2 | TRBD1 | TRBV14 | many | CASSRTGGDYGYTF | TGTGCCAGCAGCCGGACAGGGGGTGACTATGGCTACACCTTC
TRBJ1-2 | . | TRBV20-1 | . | CSASHGDYGYTF | TGCAGTGCTAGTCACGGGGACTATGGCTACACCTTC
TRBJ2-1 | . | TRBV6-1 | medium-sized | CASSRGTLNEQFF | TGTGCCAGCAGCCGCGGGACCCTCAATGAGCAGTTCTTC
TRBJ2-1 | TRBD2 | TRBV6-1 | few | CASSEDGTSGYNEQFF | TGTGCCAGCAGTGAGGACGGGACTAGCGGCTACAATGAGCAGTTCTTC
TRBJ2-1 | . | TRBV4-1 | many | CASSLSGDSYNEQFF | TGCGCCAGCAGCCTTTCCGGGGACTCCTACAATGAGCAGTTCTTC
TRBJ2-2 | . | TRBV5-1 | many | CASSQFPGSANTGELFF | TGCGCCAGCAGTCAGTTCCCGGGGTCCGCGAACACCGGGGAGCTGTTTTTT
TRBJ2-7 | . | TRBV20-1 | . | CSASYYEQYF | TGCAGTGCTAGTTACTACGAGCAGTACTTC
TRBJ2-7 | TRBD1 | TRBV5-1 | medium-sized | CASRYGTGKIEQYF | TGCGCCAGCAGATATGGGACAGGGAAGATCGAGCAGTACTTC
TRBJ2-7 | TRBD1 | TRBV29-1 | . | CSVPGQGAYEQYF | TGCAGCGTACCGGGACAGGGGGCCTACGAGCAGTACTTC
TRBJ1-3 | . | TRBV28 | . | CASIRDTSITPTIYF | TGTGCCAGCATTAGAGACACTTCTATCACCCCCACCATATATTTT
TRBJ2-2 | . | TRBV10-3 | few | CAISESVGTSNTGELFF | TGTGCCATCAGTGAGTCGGTGGGGACTTCGAACACCGGGGAGCTGTTTTTT
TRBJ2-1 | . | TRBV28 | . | CASSPGTWGNQQFF | TGTGCCAGCAGCCCCGGGACATGGGGCAATCAGCAGTTCTTC
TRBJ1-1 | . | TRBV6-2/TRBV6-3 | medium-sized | CASSSTGTRTEAFF | TGTGCCAGCAGTTCCACCGGGACACGGACTGAAGCTTTCTTT
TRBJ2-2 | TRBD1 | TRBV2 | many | CASTRDRGLNTGELFF | TGTGCCAGCACCCGGGACAGGGGGTTGAACACCGGGGAGCTGTTTTTT
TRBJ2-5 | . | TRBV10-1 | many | CASSESTTLTRETQYF | TGCGCCAGCAGTGAGTCGACGACACTAACTCGGGAGACCCAGTACTTC
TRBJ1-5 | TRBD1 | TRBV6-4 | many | CASRTGGNQPQHF | TGTGCCAGCAGAACAGGGGGGAATCAGCCCCAGCATTTT
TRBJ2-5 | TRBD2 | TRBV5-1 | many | CASSSTSGRQTQYF | TGCGCCAGCAGCTCTACTAGCGGGAGACAGACCCAGTACTTC
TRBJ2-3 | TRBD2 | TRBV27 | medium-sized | CASSSSSGGDFDTQYF | TGTGCCAGCAGTTCCTCATCCGGGGGGGATTTCGATACGCAGTATTTT
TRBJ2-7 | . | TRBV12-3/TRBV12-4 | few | CASSLNGVGEQYF | TGTGCCAGCAGCTTAAACGGGGTTGGAGAGCAGTACTTC
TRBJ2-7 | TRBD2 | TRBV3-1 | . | CASSQTRDYEQYF | TGTGCCAGCAGCCAGACTAGGGACTATGAGCAGTACTTC
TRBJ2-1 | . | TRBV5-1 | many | CASSLDRWGGEQFF | TGCGCCAGCAGCTTGGACAGGTGGGGAGGTGAGCAGTTCTTC
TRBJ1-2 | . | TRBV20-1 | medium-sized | CSASRQGRVYGYTF | TGCAGTGCTAGTAGGCAGGGACGGGTCTATGGCTACACCTTC
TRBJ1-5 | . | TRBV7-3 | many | CASSLGDGQPQHF | TGTGCCAGCAGCTTGGGAGATGGTCAGCCCCAGCATTTT
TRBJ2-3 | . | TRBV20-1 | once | CSARQVYTSTDTQYF | TGCAGTGCTCGGCAGGTGTACACAAGCACAGATACGCAGTATTTT
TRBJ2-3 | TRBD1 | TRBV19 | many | CASSSNRGPTRYF | TGTGCCAGTAGTTCGAACAGGGGACCTACCCGGTATTTT
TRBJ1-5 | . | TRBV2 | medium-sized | CASREEVHSNQPQHF | TGTGCCAGCAGGGAGGAGGTCCATAGCAATCAGCCCCAGCATTTT
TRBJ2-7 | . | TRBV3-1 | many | CASSQAASYEQYF | TGTGCCAGCAGCCAAGCTGCATCCTACGAGCAGTACTTC
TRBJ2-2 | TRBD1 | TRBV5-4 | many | CASSGTDNTGELFF | TGTGCCAGCTCCGGGACAGATAACACCGGGGAGCTGTTTTTT
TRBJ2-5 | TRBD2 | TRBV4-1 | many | CASSQDSHRGGETQYF | TGCGCCAGCAGCCAAGATTCCCATCGGGGGGGAGAGACCCAGTACTTC
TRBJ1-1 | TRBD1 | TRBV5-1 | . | CASSATGGQDTEAFF | TGCGCCAGCAGCGCGACAGGGGGGCAGGACACTGAAGCTTTCTTT
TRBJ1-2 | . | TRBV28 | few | CTSSWSIRGYGYTF | TGTACCAGCAGTTGGTCCATACGCGGCTATGGCTACACCTTC
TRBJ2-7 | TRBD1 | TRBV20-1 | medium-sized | CSAMTRDRPYEQYF | TGCAGTGCTATGACCCGGGACAGACCCTACGAGCAGTACTTC
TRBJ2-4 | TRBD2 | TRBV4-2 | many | CASSHNPGLAGGPSGKNIQYF | TGTGCCAGCAGCCACAACCCGGGACTAGCGGGAGGGCCCTCAGGCAAAAACATTCAGTACTTC
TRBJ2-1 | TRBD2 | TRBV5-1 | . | CASSWTSGRAAYNEQFF | TGCGCCAGCAGTTGGACTAGCGGGAGGGCCGCGTACAATGAGCAATTCTTC
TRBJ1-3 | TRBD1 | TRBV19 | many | CASSIGTGSGNTIYF | TGTGCCAGTAGTATAGGGACAGGGTCTGGAAACACCATATATTTT
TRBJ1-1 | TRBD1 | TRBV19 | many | CASRDRGFGMNTEAFF | TGTGCCAGCCGGGACAGGGGTTTTGGGATGAACACTGAAGCTTTCTTT
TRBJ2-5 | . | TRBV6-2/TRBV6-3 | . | CASSVAETQYF | TGTGCCAGCAGTGTTGCAGAGACCCAGTACTTC
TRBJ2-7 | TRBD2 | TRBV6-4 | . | CASSDLGLALSYEQYF | TGTGCCAGCAGTGACCTTGGACTAGCGCTCTCCTACGAGCAGTACTTC
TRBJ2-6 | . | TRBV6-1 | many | CASSELRTVLSGANVLTF | TGTGCCAGCAGTGAACTCCGGACAGTTTTATCCGGGGCCAACGTCCTGACTTTC
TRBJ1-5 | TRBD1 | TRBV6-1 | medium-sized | CASSLESTGGYQPQHF | TGTGCCAGCAGTCTGGAATCGACAGGGGGCTATCAGCCCCAGCATTTT
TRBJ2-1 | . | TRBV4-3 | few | CASSQDVGSHNEQFF | TGCGCCAGCAGCCAAGATGTGGGCAGCCACAATGAGCAGTTCTTC
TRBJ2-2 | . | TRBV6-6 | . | CASSYSRSTGELFF | TGTGCCAGCAGTTACTCGAGATCTACCGGGGAGCTGTTTTTT
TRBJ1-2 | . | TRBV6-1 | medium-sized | CASSQRASHGYTF | TGTGCCAGCAGTCAGAGGGCTTCCCATGGCTACACCTTC
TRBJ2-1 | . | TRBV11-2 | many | CASSLGRGLSNEQFF | TGTGCCAGCAGCTTAGGCAGGGGTCTAAGTAATGAGCAGTTCTTC
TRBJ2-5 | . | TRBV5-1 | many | CASSLGGDPQETQYF | TGCGCCAGCAGCTTGGGGGGGGACCCCCAAGAGACCCAGTACTTC
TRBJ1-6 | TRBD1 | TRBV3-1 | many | CASSQVGTGGNSPLHF | TGTGCCAGCAGCCAAGTGGGGACAGGGGGTAATTCACCCCTCCACTTT
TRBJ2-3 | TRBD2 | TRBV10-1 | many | CASSVKWTSGSTDTQYF | TGCGCCAGCAGCGTAAAATGGACTAGCGGTTCCACAGATACGCAGTATTTT
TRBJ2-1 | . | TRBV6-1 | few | CASSDLTNSLGEQFF | TGTGCCAGCAGTGACCTAACTAACTCCCTGGGGGAGCAGTTCTTC
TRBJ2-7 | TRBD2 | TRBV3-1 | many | CASSQGLAGGEQYF | TGTGCCAGCAGCCAAGGACTAGCGGGAGGGGAGCAGTACTTC
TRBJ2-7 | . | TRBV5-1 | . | CASSPGGPLDEQYF | TGCGCCAGCAGCCCCGGTGGCCCCCTCGACGAGCAGTACTTC
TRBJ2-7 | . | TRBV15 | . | CATIPPTAAEQYF | TGTGCCACTATCCCCCCTACGGCCGCCGAGCAGTACTTC
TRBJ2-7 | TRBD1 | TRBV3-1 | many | CASSQADRVSYEQYF | TGTGCCAGCAGCCAAGCCGACAGGGTCTCCTACGAGCAGTACTTC
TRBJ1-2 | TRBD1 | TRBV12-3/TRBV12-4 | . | CASSDPGTGASYGYTF | TGTGCCAGCAGTGACCCCGGGACAGGGGCCTCCTATGGCTACACCTTC